This T cell receptor beta chain stems from a study of T cell responses to AZD1222 COVID-19 vaccine. The V and J ends lost 1 base and 3 bases respectively, with 4 bases between them. The CDR3 sequence is 12 residues long. Germline V lookup: CDR1 SGHAT, CDR2 FQNNGV. This clone has a single count. Assay: immunoSEQ multiplex PCR; the TCRdb copy retains only in-frame clones and omits some. Among some 110,000 clones listed, 90% were seen once. The clonotype comes from an adult who received the AZD1222 COVID-19 vaccine. This specimen consisted of peripheral blood, obtained 28 days after the second AZD1222 dose. This chain uses TRBV11-2 with TRBJ2-7, with unresolved D. CDR3 DNA sequence: TGTGCCAGCAGCTTAGTGTACTACGAGCAGTACTTC. As protein: CASSLVYYEQYF.